This TCR beta chain was sequenced during a study of blood T cell repertoires in COVID-19. Trimming took off 2 bases at V and 3 bases at J, with 4 bases between the two ends. This CDR3 has 13 residues. The germline V gene encodes CDR1 SGHAT and CDR2 FQNNGV. This clone was counted a few times. In the authors' workflow: Reference gene primer amplification gave nucleated cell count estimates. Profiled with immunoSEQ multiplex PCR; TCRdb holds only in-frame clones, not every one. D and trimming were read from the DNA, whereas the V and J calls and clone size are those reported in that table. This sample has over 200,000 clones, with roughly nine tenths found just once.

The source of this sequence is a man between 40 and 49 years old with active or convalescent COVID-19. The specimen sequenced was peripheral blood. The genes are TRBV11-2 and TRBJ2-2; D is ambiguous. CDR3 sequence reads: CASSLTDTGELFF. The CDR3 DNA is TGTGCCAGCAGCTTAACGGACACCGGGGAGCTGTTTTTT.